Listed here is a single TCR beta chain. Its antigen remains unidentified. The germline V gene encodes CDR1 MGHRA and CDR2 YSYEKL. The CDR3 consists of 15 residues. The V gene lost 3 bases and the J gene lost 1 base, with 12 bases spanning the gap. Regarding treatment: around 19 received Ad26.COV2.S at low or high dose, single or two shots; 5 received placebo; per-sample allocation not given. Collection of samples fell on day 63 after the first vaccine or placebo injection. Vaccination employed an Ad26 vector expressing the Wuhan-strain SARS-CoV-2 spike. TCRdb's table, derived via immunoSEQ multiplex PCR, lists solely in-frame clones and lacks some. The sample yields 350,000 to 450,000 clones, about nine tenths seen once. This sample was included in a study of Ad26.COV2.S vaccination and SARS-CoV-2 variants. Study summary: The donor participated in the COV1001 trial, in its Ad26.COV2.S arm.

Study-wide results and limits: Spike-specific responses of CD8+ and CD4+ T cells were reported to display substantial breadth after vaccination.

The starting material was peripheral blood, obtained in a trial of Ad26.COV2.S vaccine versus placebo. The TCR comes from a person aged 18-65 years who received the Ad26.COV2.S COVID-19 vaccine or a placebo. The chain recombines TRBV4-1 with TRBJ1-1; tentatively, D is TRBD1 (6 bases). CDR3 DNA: TGCGCCAGCAGCCAGACCAGGGGAGGGAACACTGAAGCTTTCTTT. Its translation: CASSQTRGGNTEAFF.